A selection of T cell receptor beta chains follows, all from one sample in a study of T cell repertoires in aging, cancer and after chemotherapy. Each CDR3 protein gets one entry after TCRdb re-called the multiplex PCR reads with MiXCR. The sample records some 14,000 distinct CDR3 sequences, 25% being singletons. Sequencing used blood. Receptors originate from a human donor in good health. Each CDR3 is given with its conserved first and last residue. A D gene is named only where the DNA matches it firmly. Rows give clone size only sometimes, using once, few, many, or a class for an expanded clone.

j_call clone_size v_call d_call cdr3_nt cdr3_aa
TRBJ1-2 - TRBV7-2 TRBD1 TGTGCCAGCAGCCCATCAGGGGGCGTTCTATATGGCTACACCTTC CASSPSGGVLYGYTF
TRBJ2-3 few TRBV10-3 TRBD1 TGTGCCATCAGTGAGTCGGGACAGGGCACAGATACGCAGTATTTT CAISESGQGTDTQYF
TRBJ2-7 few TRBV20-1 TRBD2 TGCAGTGCTTTCCGACTAGCGGGGGGTAACGAGCAGTACTTC CSAFRLAGGNEQYF
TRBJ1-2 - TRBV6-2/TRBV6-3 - TGTGCCAGCAACCCGATGGGGGGTACCCCCTATGGCTACACCTTC CASNPMGGTPYGYTF
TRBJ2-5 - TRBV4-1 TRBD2 TGCGCCAGCAGCCAAGCCGGGACTAGCGGGGTTGAGACCCAGTACTTC CASSQAGTSGVETQYF
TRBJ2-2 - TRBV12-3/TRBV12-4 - TGTGCCAGCAGTTTAGATTCGCGGTACCCCGGGGAGCTGTTTTTT CASSLDSRYPGELFF
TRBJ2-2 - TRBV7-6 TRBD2 TGTGCCAGCAGCTTAGCGCCCGGGGGGGCAACCGGGGAGCTGTTTTTT CASSLAPGGATGELFF
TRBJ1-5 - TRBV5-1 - TGCGCCAGCAGCTTGGAGGCAGGGAATCAGCCCCAGCATTTT CASSLEAGNQPQHF
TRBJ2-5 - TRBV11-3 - TGTGCCAGCAGCTCTTTCGGGCCCGTACAAGAGACCCAGTACTTC CASSSFGPVQETQYF
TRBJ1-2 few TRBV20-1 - TGCAGTGCTAGAGATATCAAGGGGAATGGCTACACCTTC CSARDIKGNGYTF
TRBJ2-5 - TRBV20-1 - TGCAGTGCTAGAGAAGAGACCCAGTACTTC CSAREETQYF
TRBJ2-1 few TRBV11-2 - TGTGCCAGCAGCTTAAGGCAGAGTTACAATGAGCAGTTCTTC CASSLRQSYNEQFF
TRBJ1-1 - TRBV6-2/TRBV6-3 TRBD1 TGTGCCAGCAGTTACAGGGGGCAACGGAACACTGAAGCTTTCTTT CASSYRGQRNTEAFF
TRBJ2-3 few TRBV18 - TGTGCCAGCTCACCCTTGGACGCGGCAGATACGCAGTATTTT CASSPLDAADTQYF
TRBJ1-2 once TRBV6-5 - TGTGCCAGCAGTTACTCGACGGACCTCTATGGCTACACCTTC CASSYSTDLYGYTF
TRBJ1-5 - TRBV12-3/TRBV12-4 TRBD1 TGTGCCAGCAGTCCAGACAGGGGTAGCAATCAGCCCGAGCATTTT CASSPDRGSNQPEHF
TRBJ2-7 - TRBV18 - TGTGCCAGCTCACCGGGACAAGATTTCTACGAGCAGTACTTC CASSPGQDFYEQYF
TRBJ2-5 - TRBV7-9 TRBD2 TGTGCCAGCAGCATCACTAGCGGGGGGGAGACCCAGTACTTC CASSITSGGETQYF
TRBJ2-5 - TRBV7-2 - TGTGCCAGCAGCTTAGTTTTAGGGGGGACCCAGTACTTC CASSLVLGGTQYF
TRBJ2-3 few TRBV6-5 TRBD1 TGTGCCAGCAGCCTCGGACAGGGGATTGCAGATACGCAGTATTTT CASSLGQGIADTQYF
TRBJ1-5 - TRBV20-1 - TGCAGTGGCACAGGGTCTAGAAATCAGCCCCAGCATTTT CSGTGSRNQPQHF
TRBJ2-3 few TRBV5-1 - TGCGCCAGCAGCTTGGACTCCCCCACAGATACGCAGTATTTT CASSLDSPTDTQYF
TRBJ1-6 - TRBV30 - TGTGCCTGGATGGGCTCCTATAATTCACCCCTCCACTTT CAWMGSYNSPLHF
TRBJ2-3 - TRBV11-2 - TGTGCCAGCAGCCGGAGGCCGGATCGATCTGCAGATACGCAGTATTTT CASSRRPDRSADTQYF
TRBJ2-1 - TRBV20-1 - TGCAGTTGTAGGGGCAATGAGCAGTTCTTC CSCRGNEQFF
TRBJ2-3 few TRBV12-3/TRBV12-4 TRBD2 TGTGCCAGCAGTTTTGCTAGCGGGGGGGCGGCAGATACGCAGTATTTT CASSFASGGAADTQYF
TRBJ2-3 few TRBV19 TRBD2 TGTGCCAGTAGTATTCGTCCTAGCGGGGGAGATACGCAGTATTTT CASSIRPSGGDTQYF
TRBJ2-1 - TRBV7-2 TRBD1 TGTGCCAGCAGCGAGACGACAGGGGACAATGAGCAGTTCTTC CASSETTGDNEQFF
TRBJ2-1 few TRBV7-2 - TGTGCCAGCAGCCCTTATTCCCGGGCCTCCTACAATGAGCAGTTCTTC CASSPYSRASYNEQFF
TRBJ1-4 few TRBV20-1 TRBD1 TGCAGTGCTACCAATCCGGGACAGGGCGAGGGAAAACTGTTTTTT CSATNPGQGEGKLFF
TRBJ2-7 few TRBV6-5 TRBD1 TGTGCCAGCCGCCCAACAAACAGGGGAAAGGACGAGCAGTACTTC CASRPTNRGKDEQYF
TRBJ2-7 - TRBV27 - TGTGCCAGCAGTTTATATCCCCACCCGGGCTACGAGCAGTACTTC CASSLYPHPGYEQYF
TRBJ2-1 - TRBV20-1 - TGCAGTGCTAGATGGCCCTACTCCTACAATGAGCAGTTCTTC CSARWPYSYNEQFF
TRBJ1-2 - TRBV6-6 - TGTGCCAGCCGGACGGGGGGCACTAACTATGGCTACACCTTC CASRTGGTNYGYTF
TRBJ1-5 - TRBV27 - TGTGCCAGCAGTTCGTCGGGGGGAGGACAGCCCCAGCATTTT CASSSSGGGQPQHF
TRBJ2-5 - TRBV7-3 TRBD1 TGTGCCAGCAGCTTAACACAGGGGCGCGGAGAGACCCAGTACTTC CASSLTQGRGETQYF
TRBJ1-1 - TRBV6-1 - TGTGCCAGCAGTGAAACCACGGGTAGGGAAGCTTTCTTT CASSETTGREAFF
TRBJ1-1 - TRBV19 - TGTGCCAGTAGAGACAGAGTGAACACTGAAGCTTTCTTT CASRDRVNTEAFF
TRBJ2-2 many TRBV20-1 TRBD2 TGCAGTGCTAGACCCGACCGGGACTACGACGAGGATCCGAACACCGGGGAGCTGTTTTTT CSARPDRDYDEDPNTGELFF
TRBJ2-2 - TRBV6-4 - TGTGCCAGCAGTGACGGCAGGGGAGCCGGGGAGCTGTTTTTT CASSDGRGAGELFF
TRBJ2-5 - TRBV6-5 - TGTGCCATCAGTGAGGAGGGAAACAGCCAAGAGACCCAGTACTTC CAISEEGNSQETQYF
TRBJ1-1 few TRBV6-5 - TGTGCCAGCAGTTACATAACAGACACTGAAGCTTTCTTT CASSYITDTEAFF
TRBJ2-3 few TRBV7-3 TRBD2 TGTGCCAGCAGCCCGGGACTAGCGGGGGTCACAGATACGCAGTATTTT CASSPGLAGVTDTQYF
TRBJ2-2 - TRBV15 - TGTGCCACCAGCAGAGCTTATACAGGGAGGACCGGGGAGCTGTTTTTT CATSRAYTGRTGELFF
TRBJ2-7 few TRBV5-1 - TGCGCCAGCAGCTCGCTCTATGGGGGCGAGCAGTACTTC CASSSLYGGEQYF
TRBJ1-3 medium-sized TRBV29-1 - TGCAGCGTTGTTCGTAACTCTGGAAACACCATATATTTT CSVVRNSGNTIYF
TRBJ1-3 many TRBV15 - TGTGCCACCAGCAGAGATGCCCGCGGGGCCGGAAGCACCATATATTTT CATSRDARGAGSTIYF
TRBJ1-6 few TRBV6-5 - TGTGCCAGCAGTGAATCAGGATTTTCACCCCTCCACTTT CASSESGFSPLHF
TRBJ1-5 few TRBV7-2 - TGTGCCAGCAGCCCTAGGGTTAGCAATCAGCCCCAGCATTTT CASSPRVSNQPQHF
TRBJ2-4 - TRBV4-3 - TGCGCCAGCAGCCAAGACCCCACCAAAAACATTCAGTACTTC CASSQDPTKNIQYF
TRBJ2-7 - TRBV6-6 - TGTGCCACTTCGTGGGTTTCGGGGGAGGCCTACGAGCAGTACTTC CATSWVSGEAYEQYF
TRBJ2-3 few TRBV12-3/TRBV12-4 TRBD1 TGTGCCAGCAGTTTAGAGGGGGGACAGGGAACGCCGGCGCCCTATAGCACAGATACGCAGTATTTT CASSLEGGQGTPAPYSTDTQYF